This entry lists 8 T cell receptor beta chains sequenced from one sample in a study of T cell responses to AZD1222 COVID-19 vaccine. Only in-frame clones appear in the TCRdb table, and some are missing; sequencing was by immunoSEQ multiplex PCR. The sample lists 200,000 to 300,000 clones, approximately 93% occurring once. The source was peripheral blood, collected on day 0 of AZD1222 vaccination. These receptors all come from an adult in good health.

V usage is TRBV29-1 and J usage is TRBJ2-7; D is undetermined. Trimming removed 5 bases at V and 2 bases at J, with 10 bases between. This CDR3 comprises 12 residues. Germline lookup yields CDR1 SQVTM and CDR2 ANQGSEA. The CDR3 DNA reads TGCAGCGTTCAGCACAGTCCCTACGAGCAGTACTTC. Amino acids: CSVQHSPYEQYF.

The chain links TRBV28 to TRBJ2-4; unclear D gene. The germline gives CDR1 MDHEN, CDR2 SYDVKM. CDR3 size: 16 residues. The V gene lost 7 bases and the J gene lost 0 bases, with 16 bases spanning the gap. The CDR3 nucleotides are TGTGCCAGCACAACTGTCTCGGGCCTAGCCAAAAACATTCAGTACTTC. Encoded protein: CASTTVSGLAKNIQYF.

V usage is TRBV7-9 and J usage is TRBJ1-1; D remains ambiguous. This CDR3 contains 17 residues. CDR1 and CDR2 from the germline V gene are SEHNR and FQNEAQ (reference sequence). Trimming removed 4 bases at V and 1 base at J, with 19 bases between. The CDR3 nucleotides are TGTGCCAGCAGCTACGACGGGTGGCAGGCGTCGAACACTGAAGCTTTCTTT. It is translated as CASSYDGWQASNTEAFF.

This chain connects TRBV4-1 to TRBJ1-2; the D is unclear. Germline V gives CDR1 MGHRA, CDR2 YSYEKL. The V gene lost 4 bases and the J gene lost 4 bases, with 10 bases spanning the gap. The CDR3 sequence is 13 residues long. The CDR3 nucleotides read TGCGCCAGCAGCCGTGGGAGCCTCTATGGCTACACCTTC. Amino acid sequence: CASSRGSLYGYTF.

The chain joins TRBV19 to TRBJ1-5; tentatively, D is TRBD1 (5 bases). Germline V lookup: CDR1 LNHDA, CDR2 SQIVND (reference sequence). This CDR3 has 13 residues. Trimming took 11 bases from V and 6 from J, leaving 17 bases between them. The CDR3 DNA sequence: TGTGCCTCGGCGGTGGGGAGGGGTCAGCCCCAGCATTTT. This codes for CASAVGRGQPQHF.

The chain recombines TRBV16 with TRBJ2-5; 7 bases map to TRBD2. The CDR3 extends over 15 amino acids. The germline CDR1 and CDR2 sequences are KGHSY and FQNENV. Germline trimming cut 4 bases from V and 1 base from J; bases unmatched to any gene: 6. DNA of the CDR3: TGTGCCAGCAGCCCACGACTAGCCATCCAAGAGACCCAGTACTTC. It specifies CASSPRLAIQETQYF.

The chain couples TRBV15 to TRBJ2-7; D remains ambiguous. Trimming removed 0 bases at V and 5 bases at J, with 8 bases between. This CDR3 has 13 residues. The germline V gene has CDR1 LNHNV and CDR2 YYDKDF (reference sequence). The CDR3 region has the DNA TGTGCCACCAGCAGAGAATGGGGTCACGAGCAGTACTTC. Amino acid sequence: CATSREWGHEQYF.

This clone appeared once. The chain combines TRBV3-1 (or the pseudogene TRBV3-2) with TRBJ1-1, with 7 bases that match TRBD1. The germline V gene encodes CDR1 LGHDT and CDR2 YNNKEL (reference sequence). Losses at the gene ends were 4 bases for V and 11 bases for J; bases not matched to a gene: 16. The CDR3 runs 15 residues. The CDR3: CASSLPGTAGTLAFF. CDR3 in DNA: TGTGCCAGCAGCCTACCCGGGACAGCCGGAACGCTGGCTTTCTTT.